The 11 T cell receptor beta chains below were found in one sample sequenced in a study of vaccination and CD4 T cells after COVID-19. Treatment described: approximately nine-day PBMC culture with coronavirus spike peptide pools or control peptides (ViraFEST assay). These receptors are not linked to any known antigen. The Oncomine TCR Beta short-read assay generated sequence data from the DNA of cultured CD4+ T cells. Via MiXCR, TCRdb re-called the PCR reads, giving one row per CDR3 protein. This table holds over 20,000 distinct CDR3 sequences, roughly 70% found once. Material: CD4+ T cells from blood, cultured in vitro. These receptors originate from a human donor who had recovered from COVID-19.

The chain couples TRBV14 to TRBJ2-7; 8 bases align to TRBD1. The trim removed 0 bases at V and 0 bases at J, leaving 4 bases unmatched. CDR3 length: 16 residues. The germline gives CDR1 SGHDN, CDR2 FVKESK. The CDR3 is CASSQDMGTGSYEQYF. The CDR3 nucleotides are TGTGCCAGCAGCCAAGACATGGGGACAGGCTCCTACGAGCAGTACTTC. The full variable domain, with the rest looked up from reference TRBV14 and TRBJ2-7, is EAGVTQFPSHSVIEKGQTVTLRCDPISGHDNLYWYRRVMGKEIKFLLHFVKESKQDESGMPNNRFLAERTGGTYSTLKVQPAELEDSGVYFCASSQDMGTGSYEQYFGPGTRLTVT.

This clonotype appeared a single time. The chain is built from TRBV21-1 and TRBJ2-1; the table's D call, TRBD2, has no DNA check behind it. TRBV21-1 is described as a pseudogene. The CDR3 extends over 15 amino acids. CDR3 in DNA: TGTGCCAGCAGTTCATTGGGACTAGCCTACAATGAGCAGTTCTTC. Residues: CASSSLGLAYNEQFF.

The V and J genes are TRBV20-1 and TRBJ1-5; the D gene is possibly TRBD1 (5 bases). Germline V CDR1 and CDR2: DFQATT, SNEGSKA (reference sequence). The CDR3 has 14 amino acids. Trimming pared 3 bases from V and 6 bases from J, leaving 15 bases between. DNA for the CDR3: TGCAGTGCTAGGGAGGGGCAGGGAAGTCAGCCCCAGCATTTT. Its protein is CSAREGQGSQPQHF.

The chain has TRBV20-1 and TRBJ1-5; no definite D call. Trimming took off 0 bases at V and 7 bases at J, with 13 bases between the two ends. Germline V gives CDR1 DFQATT, CDR2 SNEGSKA (reference sequence). The CDR3 contains 14 residues. The DNA for the CDR3 is TGCAGTGCTAGAGATCCGGGCCTTCGCCAGCCCCAGCATTTT. Its translation: CSARDPGLRQPQHF.

The chain has TRBV7-2 and TRBJ2-3; D may be TRBD1 (5 bases). Trimming pared 4 bases from V and 5 bases from J, leaving 13 bases between. Germline-derived CDR1 and CDR2 are SGHTA and FQGNSA. This CDR3 comprises 14 residues. The CDR3 reads CASSSDRNLDTQYF. CDR3 coding DNA: TGTGCCAGCAGCTCTGACAGAAATTTAGATACGCAGTATTTT.

The chain joins TRBV11-2 to TRBJ1-2, with a tentative D call TRBD1 (5 bases). Germline CDR1 SGHAT, CDR2 FQNNGV. The CDR3 runs to 15 residues. Between the trimmed V and J ends, which lost 5 bases and 8 bases, there was a span of 21 bases. The CDR3 sequence: CASSTLTGTWGGYTF. CDR3 nucleotides: TGTGCCAGCAGCACCCTGACGGGGACCTGGGGCGGCTACACCTTC.

V gene TRBV7-9 combines with J gene TRBJ2-5, with D hard to call. The CDR3 contains 14 residues. Trimming left V 1 base short and J 5 bases short, with 11 bases between. Germline-derived CDR1 and CDR2 are SEHNR and FQNEAQ (reference sequence). CDR3 bases: TGTGCCAGCAGCTTAGAGTTGTCCTCGGAGACCCAGTACTTC. Residues: CASSLELSSETQYF.

The rearrangement uses TRBV7-9 and TRBJ1-2; possible D gene TRBD1, 6 bases. The length of the CDR3 is 12 residues. With 2 bases removed from V and 6 bases from J, the gap between germline ends came to 7 bases. The V gene's germline CDR1 is SEHNR and CDR2 FQNEAQ (reference sequence). The CDR3 region has the DNA TGTGCCAGCAGCTTAAACAGGGATGGCTACACCTTC. This translates into CASSLNRDGYTF.

J is TRBJ2-7 and V is TRBV27; D might be TRBD1 (6 bases). Trimming cost V 0 bases and J 0 bases, with 15 bases left between them. The CDR3 is 17 residues long. Germline V lookup: CDR1 MNHEY, CDR2 SMNVEV (reference sequence). The CDR3, as DNA: TGTGCCAGCAGTTTATCACTCAGGGGTACGGGCTCCTACGAGCAGTACTTC. Translating gives CASSLSLRGTGSYEQYF.

The chain links TRBV6-1 to TRBJ2-3, with D tentatively TRBD2 (6 bases). CDR3 length: 16 amino acids. Germline CDR1 and CDR2: MNHNS and SASEGT. V was clipped by 5 bases and J by 2 bases, with 17 bases between them. The CDR3 DNA sequence: TGTGCCAGCAGTCGGGAGACGCTTCAACTCACAGATACGCAGTATTTT. It is translated as CASSRETLQLTDTQYF.

The chain recombines TRBV27 with TRBJ2-3; D may be TRBD1 or TRBD2 (5 bases each). The germline V and J ends were trimmed by 8 bases and 6 bases, with 18 bases remaining between them. Germline values: CDR1 MNHEY, CDR2 SMNVEV (reference sequence). The CDR3 consists of 14 residues. This CDR3 is CASGGDRVHDTQYF. CDR3 DNA sequence: TGTGCCAGCGGGGGAGATAGGGTCCACGATACGCAGTATTTT.